Presented here are 11 T cell receptor beta chains from one specimen sequenced in a study of beta chain features in type 1 diabetes. General study points: Among all four CD4+ subsets, Type 1 diabetes patients had TCRB CDR3s that were moderately but significantly shorter.

The whole isolated RNA underwent reverse transcription, so sequencing captured expressed TCRB transcripts. TCRdb's table, derived via immunoSEQ multiplex PCR, lists solely in-frame clones and lacks some. The profile shows about 660,000 clones, over 12% of them singletons. These receptors are not linked to any known antigen. Sequencing was done on a sample of naive CD4+ T cells from blood. These receptors all stem from a man aged 18 to 30 with type 1 diabetes.

J is TRBJ1-4 and V is TRBV30, with a tentative D call TRBD1 (6 bases). This CDR3 region has 16 residues. Germline V gene sequence: CDR1 GTSNPN, CDR2 SVGIG (reference sequence). Deletions cut 0 bases from V and 5 bases from J, with 16 bases between. The CDR3 nucleotides read TGTGCCTGGAGTGTACGAGCCGGGACATTCAATGAAAAACTGTTTTTT. This gives the protein CAWSVRAGTFNEKLFF.

The chain employs TRBV5-1 and TRBJ2-7; 10 nucleotides agree with TRBD1. This CDR3 contains 15 residues. J lost 2 bases, V lost 4 bases, and 6 bases had no gene match. Germline CDR1 and CDR2: SGHRS and YFSETQ. The CDR3 protein is CASSPRQGAAYEQYF. CDR3 DNA sequence: TGCGCCAGCAGCCCTCGACAGGGGGCCGCCTACGAGCAGTACTTC. The whole variable domain, remainder taken from reference TRBV5-1 and TRBJ2-7, is KAGVTQTPRYLIKTRGQQVTLSCSPISGHRSVSWYQQTPGQGLQFLFEYFSETQRNKGNFPGRFSGRQFSNSRSEMNVSTLELGDSALYLCASSPRQGAAYEQYFGPGTRLTVT.

The V gene is TRBV30, the J gene TRBJ1-5; 9 bases align to TRBD1. Germline assignment: CDR1 GTSNPN and CDR2 SVGIG (reference sequence). This CDR3 has 13 amino acids. The trim removed 7 bases at V and 6 bases at J, leaving 7 bases unmatched. The CDR3 reads CASDRGLGQPQHF. Here the CDR3 DNA reads TGTGCCTCGGACAGGGGACTAGGTCAGCCCCAGCATTTT.

This clone was found a few times. The gene calls are TRBV5-1 and TRBJ1-2; D may be TRBD1 (5 bases). In germline, CDR1 is SGHRS, CDR2 YFSETQ. V was trimmed by 0 bases and J by 6 bases, leaving 12 bases between them. The CDR3 totals 14 residues. CDR3 loop: CASSLAGRVNGYTF. The CDR3 nucleotides read TGCGCCAGCAGCTTGGCAGGGAGAGTCAATGGCTACACCTTC.

The table lists this clone with a few counts. This specimen includes other DNA sequences encoding the same CDR3. This rearrangement joins TRBV20-1 to TRBJ1-6; unclear D gene. This CDR3 comprises 11 residues. Germline V gene lookup returns CDR1 DFQATT and CDR2 SNEGSKA (reference sequence). Trimming cost V 1 base and J 7 bases, with 2 bases left between them. In DNA form, the CDR3 reads TGCAGTGCTAGAGGGAATTCACCCCTCCACTTT. It is translated as CSARGNSPLHF.

This clone was seen a handful of times. CDR3 sequence: CASSLVSGTGHSSYNEQFF. In nucleotides, the CDR3 is TGTGCCAGCAGCTTAGTATCCGGGACAGGGCACAGCTCCTACAATGAGCAGTTCTTC. The chain carries TRBV7-9 and TRBJ2-1; 9 bases are a match to TRBD1. V shed 1 base, J shed 0 bases, and the junction held 10 bases outside the gene matches. Per the germline V gene, CDR1 is SEHNR and CDR2 is FQNEAQ (reference sequence). This CDR3 has 19 residues.

This clone came up a few times. The chain links TRBV6-5 to TRBJ2-1, with TRBD1 identical over 8 bases. The CDR3 has 14 amino acids. In germline, CDR1 is MNHEY, CDR2 SVGAGI. With 11 bases clipped from V and 2 bases from J, the junction kept 8 bases outside the gene matches. CDR3 residues: CASQTGATYNEQFF. In nucleotides, the CDR3 is TGTGCCTCACAGACAGGGGCGACCTACAATGAGCAGTTCTTC.

The gene calls are TRBV13 and TRBJ2-5, with unresolved D. CDR3 length equals 13 residues. The germline CDR1 and CDR2 sequences are PRHDT and FYEKMQ (reference sequence). Trimming pared 2 bases from V and 2 bases from J, leaving 6 bases between. DNA of the CDR3: TGTGCCAGCAGCTTACTACGTCAAGAGACCCAGTACTTC. It specifies CASSLLRQETQYF.

This chain connects TRBV18 to TRBJ2-5; the D call may be TRBD1 or TRBD2 (5 bases each). The CDR3 is 15 residues long. Trimming took 1 base from V and 2 from J, leaving 11 bases between them. Germline assignment: CDR1 KGHSH and CDR2 LQKENI. The chain's CDR3 is CASSPRGTVQETQYF. The CDR3 DNA follows: TGTGCCAGCTCACCACGGGGGACGGTGCAAGAGACCCAGTACTTC.

The chain recombines TRBV14 with TRBJ2-7; 9 nucleotides align to TRBD1. J lost 2 bases, V lost 3 bases, and 8 bases had no gene match. From germline, CDR1 is SGHDN and CDR2 FVKESK. The CDR3 has 16 residues. The CDR3 DNA follows: TGTGCCAGCAGCCAGCGCCCGGGACAGGGAACCTACGAGCAGTACTTC. Translated: CASSQRPGQGTYEQYF.

This clone was recorded a few times. V and J are TRBV10-3 and TRBJ2-6, with D perhaps matching TRBD1 or TRBD2 (5 bases each). Germline CDR1 ENHRY, CDR2 SYGVKD. Trimming cost V 4 bases and J 14 bases, with 27 bases left between them. The CDR3 sequence is 17 residues long. DNA of the CDR3: TGTGCCATCAGTGCTATATCCACCGTTGGGACGGCTCAATTCCTGACTTTC. Protein sequence: CAISAISTVGTAQFLTF.